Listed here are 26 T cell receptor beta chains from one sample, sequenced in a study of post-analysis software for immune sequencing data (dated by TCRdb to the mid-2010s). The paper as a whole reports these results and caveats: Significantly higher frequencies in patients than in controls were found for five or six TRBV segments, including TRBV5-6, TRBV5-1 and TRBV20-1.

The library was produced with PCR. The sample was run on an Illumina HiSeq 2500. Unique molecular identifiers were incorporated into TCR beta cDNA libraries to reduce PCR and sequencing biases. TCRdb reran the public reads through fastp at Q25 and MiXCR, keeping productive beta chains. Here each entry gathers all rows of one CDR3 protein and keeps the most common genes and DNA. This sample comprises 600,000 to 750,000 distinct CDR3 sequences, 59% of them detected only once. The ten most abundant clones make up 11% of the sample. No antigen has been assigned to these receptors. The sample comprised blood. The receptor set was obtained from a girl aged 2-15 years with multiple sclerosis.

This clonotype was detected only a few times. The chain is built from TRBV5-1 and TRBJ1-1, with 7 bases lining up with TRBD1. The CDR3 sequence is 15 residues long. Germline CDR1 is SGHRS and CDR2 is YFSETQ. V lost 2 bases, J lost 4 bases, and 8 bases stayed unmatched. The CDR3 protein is CASSFRQGGSTEAFF. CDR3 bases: TGCGCCAGCAGCTTTCGACAGGGAGGGAGCACTGAAGCTTTCTTT. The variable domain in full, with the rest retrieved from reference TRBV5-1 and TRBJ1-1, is KAGVTQTPRYLIKTRGQQVTLSCSPISGHRSVSWYQQTPGQGLQFLFEYFSETQRNKGNFPGRFSGRQFSNSRSEMNVSTLELGDSALYLCASSFRQGGSTEAFFGQGTRLTVV.

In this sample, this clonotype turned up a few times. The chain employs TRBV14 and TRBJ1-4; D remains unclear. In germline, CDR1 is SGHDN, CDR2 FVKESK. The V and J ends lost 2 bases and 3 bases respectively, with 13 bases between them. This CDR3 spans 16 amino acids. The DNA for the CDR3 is TGTGCCAGCAGCCAAATAGGGCCCGGCGCTAATGAAAAACTGTTTTTT. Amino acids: CASSQIGPGANEKLFF.

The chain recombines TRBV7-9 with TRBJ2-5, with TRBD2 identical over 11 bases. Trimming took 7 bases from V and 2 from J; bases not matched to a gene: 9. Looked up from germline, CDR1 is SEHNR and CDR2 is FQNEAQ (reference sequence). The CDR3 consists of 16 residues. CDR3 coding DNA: TGTGCCAGCACCGGGGGAGCTAGCGGGAGGCAAGAGACCCAGTACTTC. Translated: CASTGGASGRQETQYF.

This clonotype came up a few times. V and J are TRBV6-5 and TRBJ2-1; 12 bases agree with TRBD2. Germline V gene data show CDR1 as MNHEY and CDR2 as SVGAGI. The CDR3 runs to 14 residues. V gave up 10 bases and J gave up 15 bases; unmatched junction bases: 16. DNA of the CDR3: TGTGCCACCACTCCCGGGACTAGCGGGTTCCACAGGTTCTTC. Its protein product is CATTPGTSGFHRFF.

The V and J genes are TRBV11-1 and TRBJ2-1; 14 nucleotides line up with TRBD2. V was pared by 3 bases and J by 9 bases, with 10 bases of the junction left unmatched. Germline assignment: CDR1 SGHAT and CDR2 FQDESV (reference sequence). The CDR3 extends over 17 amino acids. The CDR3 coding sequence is TGTGCCAGCAGCTTGACTAGCGGGGGGGCCCCCGACGGTGAGCAGTTCTTC. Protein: CASSLTSGGAPDGEQFF.

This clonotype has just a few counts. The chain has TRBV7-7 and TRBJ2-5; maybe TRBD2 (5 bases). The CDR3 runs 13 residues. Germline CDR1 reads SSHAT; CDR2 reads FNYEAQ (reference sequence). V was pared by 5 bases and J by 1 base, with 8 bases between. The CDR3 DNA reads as TGTGCCAGCAGCGCCCGGGGCCAAGAGACCCAGTACTTC. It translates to CASSARGQETQYF. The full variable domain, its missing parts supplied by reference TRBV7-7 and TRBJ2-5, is GAGVSQSPRYKVTKRGQDVTLRCDPISSHATLYWYQQALGQGPEFLTYFNYEAQPDKSGLPSDRFSAERPEGSISTLTIQRTEQRDSAMYRCASSARGQETQYFGPGTRLLVL.

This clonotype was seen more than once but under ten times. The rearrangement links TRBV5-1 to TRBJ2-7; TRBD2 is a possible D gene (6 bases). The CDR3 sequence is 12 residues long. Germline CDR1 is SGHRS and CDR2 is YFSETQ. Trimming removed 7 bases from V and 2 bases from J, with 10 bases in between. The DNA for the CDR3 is TGCGCCAGCGCGGGGAGCGCCTACGAGCAGTACTTC. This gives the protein CASAGSAYEQYF.

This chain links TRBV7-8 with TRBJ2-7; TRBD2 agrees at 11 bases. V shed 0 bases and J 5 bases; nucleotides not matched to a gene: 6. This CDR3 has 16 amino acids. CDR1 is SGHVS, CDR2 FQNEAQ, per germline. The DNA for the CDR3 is TGTGCCAGCAGCTTAGCCTTAGCGGGAGGGCTAGACGAGCAGTACTTC. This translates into CASSLALAGGLDEQYF.

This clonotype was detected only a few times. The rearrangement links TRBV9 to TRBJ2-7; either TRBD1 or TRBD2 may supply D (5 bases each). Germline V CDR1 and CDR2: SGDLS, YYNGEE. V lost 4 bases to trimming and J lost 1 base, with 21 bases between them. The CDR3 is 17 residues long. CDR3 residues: CASSPSPGTSGSYEQYF. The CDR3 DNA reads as TGTGCCAGCAGCCCGAGCCCTGGGACGTCGGGATCCTACGAGCAGTACTTC.

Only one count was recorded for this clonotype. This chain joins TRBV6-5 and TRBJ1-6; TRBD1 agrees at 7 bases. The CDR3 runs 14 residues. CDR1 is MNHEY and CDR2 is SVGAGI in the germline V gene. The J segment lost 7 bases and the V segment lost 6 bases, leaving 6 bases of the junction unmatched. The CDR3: CASSLQGMNSPLHF. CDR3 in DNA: TGTGCCAGCAGCCTACAGGGGATGAATTCACCCCTCCACTTT.

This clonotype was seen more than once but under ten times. The CDR3 sequence is CASSAELTDTQYF. In DNA, the CDR3 is TGTGCCAGCTCGGCGGAGCTTACAGATACGCAGTATTTT. The chain links TRBV2 to TRBJ2-3; D gene ambiguous. Germline values: CDR1 SNHLY, CDR2 FYNNEI. The V and J ends lost 8 bases and 3 bases respectively, with 12 bases between them. The length of the CDR3 is 13 residues.

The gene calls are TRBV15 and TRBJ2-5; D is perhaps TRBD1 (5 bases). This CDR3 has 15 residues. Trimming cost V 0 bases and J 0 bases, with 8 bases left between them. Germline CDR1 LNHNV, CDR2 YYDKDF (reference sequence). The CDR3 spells CATSRDLGDQETQYF. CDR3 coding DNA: TGTGCCACCAGCAGAGATTTAGGGGACCAAGAGACCCAGTACTTC.

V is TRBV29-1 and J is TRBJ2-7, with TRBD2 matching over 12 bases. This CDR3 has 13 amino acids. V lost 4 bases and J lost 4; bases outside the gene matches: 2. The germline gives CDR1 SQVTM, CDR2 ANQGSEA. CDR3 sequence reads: CSVALAGGYEQYF. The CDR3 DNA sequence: TGCAGCGTTGCACTAGCGGGGGGATACGAGCAGTACTTC.

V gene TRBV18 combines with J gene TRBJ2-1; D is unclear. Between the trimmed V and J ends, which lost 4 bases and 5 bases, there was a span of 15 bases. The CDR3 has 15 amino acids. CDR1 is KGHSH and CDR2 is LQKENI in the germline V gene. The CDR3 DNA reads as TGTGCCAGCTCACTACATTTGGACGGACACAATGAGCAGTTCTTC. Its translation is CASSLHLDGHNEQFF.

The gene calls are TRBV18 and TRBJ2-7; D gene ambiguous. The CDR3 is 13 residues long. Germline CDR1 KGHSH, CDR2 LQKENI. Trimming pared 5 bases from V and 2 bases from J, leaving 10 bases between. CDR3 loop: CASSSQEAYEQYF. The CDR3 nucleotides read TGTGCCAGCTCATCGCAAGAGGCCTACGAGCAGTACTTC.

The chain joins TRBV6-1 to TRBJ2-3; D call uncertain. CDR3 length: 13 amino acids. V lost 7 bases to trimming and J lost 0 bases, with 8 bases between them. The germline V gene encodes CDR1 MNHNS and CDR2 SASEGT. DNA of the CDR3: TGTGCCAGCATCGGTCCTAGCACAGATACGCAGTATTTT. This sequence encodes CASIGPSTDTQYF.

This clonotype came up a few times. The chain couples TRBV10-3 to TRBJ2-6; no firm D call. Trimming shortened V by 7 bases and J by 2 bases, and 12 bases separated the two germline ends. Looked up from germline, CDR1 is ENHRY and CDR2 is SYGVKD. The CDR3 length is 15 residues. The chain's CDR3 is CAITTDIAGANVLTF. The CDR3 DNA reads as TGTGCCATCACCACTGACATAGCTGGGGCCAACGTCCTGACTTTC.

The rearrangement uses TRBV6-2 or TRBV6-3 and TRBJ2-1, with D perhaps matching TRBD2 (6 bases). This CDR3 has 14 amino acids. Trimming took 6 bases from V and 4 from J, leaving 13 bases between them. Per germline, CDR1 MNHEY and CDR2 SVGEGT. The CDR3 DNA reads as TGTGCCAGCAGCTGGACTACTAGATACAATGAGCAGTTCTTC. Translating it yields CASSWTTRYNEQFF.

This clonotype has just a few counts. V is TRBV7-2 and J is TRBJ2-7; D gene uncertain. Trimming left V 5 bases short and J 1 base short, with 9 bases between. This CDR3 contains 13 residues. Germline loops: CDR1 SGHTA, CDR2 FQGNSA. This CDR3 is CASSLQVSYEQYF. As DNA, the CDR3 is TGTGCCAGCAGCCTACAAGTATCCTACGAGCAGTACTTC. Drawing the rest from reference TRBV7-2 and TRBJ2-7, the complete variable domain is GAGVSQSPSNKVTEKGKDVELRCDPISGHTALYWYRQSLGQGLEFLIYFQGNSAPDKSGLPSDRFSAERTGGSVSTLTIQRTQQEDSAVYLCASSLQVSYEQYFGPGTRLTVT.

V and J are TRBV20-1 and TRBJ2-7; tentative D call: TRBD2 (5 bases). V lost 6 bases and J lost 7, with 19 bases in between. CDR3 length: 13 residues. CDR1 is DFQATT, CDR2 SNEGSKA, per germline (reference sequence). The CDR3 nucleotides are TGCAGTGCCCAGGACTGGTCCTACAATGAGCAGTACTTC. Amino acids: CSAQDWSYNEQYF.

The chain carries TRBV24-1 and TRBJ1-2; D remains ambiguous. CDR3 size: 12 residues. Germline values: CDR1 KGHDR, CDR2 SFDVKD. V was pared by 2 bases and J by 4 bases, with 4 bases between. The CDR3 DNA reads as TGTGCCACCAGTGATTACAGCTATGGCTACACCTTC. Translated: CATSDYSYGYTF.

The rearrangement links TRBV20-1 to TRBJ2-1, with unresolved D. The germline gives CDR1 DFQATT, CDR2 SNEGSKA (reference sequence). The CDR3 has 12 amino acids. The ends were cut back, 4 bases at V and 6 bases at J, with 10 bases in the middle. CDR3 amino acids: CSAMENRNEQFF. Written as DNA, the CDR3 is TGCAGTGCTATGGAGAACCGCAATGAGCAGTTCTTC.

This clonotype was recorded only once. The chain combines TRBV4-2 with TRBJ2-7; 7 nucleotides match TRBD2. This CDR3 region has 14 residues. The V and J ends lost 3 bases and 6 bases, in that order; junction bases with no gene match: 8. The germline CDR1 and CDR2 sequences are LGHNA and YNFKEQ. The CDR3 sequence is CASSHRGSGGEQYF. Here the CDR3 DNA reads TGTGCCAGCAGCCACCGCGGGAGTGGAGGCGAGCAGTACTTC.

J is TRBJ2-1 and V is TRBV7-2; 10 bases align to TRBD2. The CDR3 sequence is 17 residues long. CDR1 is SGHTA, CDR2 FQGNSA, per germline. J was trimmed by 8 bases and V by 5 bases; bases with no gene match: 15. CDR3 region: CASSVTSGVGGFDEQFF. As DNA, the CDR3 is TGTGCCAGCAGCGTAACTAGCGGGGTTGGTGGTTTCGATGAGCAGTTCTTC.

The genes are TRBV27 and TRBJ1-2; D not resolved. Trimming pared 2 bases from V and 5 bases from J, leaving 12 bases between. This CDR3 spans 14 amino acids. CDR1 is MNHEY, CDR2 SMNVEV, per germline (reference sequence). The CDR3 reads CASSLRVAGYGYTF. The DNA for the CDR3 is TGTGCCAGCAGTTTAAGGGTAGCGGGTTATGGCTACACCTTC.

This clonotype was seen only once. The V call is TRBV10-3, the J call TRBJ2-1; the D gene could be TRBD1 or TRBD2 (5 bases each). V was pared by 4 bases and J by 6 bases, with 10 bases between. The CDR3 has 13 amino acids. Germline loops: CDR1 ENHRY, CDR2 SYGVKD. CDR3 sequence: CAISAGLVNEQFF. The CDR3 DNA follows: TGTGCCATCAGTGCGGGGCTAGTCAATGAGCAGTTCTTC.